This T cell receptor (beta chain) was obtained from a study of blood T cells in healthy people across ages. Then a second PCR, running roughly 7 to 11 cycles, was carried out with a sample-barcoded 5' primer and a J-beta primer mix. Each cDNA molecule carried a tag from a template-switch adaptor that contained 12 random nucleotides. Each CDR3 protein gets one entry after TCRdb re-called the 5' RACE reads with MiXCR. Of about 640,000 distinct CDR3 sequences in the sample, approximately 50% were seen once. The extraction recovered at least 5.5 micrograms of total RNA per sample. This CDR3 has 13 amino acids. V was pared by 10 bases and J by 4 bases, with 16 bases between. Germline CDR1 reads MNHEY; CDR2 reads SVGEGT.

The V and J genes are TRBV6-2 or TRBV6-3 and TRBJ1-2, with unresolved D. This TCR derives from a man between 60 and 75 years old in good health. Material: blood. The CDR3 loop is CATKDGQRYGYTF. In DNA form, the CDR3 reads TGTGCCACAAAGGACGGCCAACGCTATGGCTACACCTTC.